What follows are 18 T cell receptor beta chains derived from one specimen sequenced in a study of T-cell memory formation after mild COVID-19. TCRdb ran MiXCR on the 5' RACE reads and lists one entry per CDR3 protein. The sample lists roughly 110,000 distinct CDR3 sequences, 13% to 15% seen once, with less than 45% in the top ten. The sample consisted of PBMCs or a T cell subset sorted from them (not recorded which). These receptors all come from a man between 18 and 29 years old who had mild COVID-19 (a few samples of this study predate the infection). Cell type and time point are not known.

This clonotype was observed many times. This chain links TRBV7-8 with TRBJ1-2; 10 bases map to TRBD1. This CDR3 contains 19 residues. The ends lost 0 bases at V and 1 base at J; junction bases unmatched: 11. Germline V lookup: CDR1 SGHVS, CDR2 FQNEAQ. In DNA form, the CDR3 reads TGTGCCAGCAGCTTAGCTCGGGACAGGGGATCACATTATAACTATGGCTACACCTTC. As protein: CASSLARDRGSHYNYGYTF.

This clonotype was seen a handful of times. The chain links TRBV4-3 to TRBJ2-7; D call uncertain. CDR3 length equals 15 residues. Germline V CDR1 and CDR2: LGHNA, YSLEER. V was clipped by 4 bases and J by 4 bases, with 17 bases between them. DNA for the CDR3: TGCGCCAGCAGCCCGAAGGGCCTGGATGGGTACGAGCAGTACTTC. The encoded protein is CASSPKGLDGYEQYF.

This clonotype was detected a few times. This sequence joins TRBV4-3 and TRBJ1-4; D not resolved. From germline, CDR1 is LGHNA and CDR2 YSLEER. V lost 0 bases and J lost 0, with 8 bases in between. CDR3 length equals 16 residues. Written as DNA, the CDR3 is TGCGCCAGCAGCCAAGAGTCCCCCGCAACTAATGAAAAACTGTTTTTT. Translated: CASSQESPATNEKLFF.

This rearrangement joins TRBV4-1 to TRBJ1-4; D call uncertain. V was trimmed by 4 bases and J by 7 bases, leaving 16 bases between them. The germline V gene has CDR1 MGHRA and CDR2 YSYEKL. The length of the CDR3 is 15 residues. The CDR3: CASSPYEGRLEKLFF. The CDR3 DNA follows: TGCGCCAGCAGCCCGTACGAGGGCAGACTTGAAAAACTGTTTTTT.

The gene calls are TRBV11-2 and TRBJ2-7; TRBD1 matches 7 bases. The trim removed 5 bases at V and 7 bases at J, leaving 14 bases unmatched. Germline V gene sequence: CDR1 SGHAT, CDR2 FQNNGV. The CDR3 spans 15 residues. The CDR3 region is CASSPGQSGPVEQYV. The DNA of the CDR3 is TGTGCCAGCAGCCCGGGACAGTCTGGGCCGGTAGAGCAGTACGTC.

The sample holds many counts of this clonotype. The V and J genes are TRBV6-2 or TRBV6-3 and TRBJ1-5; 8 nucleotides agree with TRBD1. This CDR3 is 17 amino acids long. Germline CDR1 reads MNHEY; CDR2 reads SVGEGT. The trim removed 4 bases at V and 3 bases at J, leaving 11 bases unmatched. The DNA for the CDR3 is TGTGCCAGCAGTTTTATAAAAACAGGGGGACCCAATCAGCCCCAGCATTTT. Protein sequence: CASSFIKTGGPNQPQHF.

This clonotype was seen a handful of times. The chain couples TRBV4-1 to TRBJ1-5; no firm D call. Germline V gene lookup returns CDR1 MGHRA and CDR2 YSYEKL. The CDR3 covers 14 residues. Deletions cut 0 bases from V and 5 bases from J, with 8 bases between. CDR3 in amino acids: CASSQEAGDQPQHF. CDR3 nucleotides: TGCGCCAGCAGCCAAGAGGCTGGGGATCAGCCCCAGCATTTT.

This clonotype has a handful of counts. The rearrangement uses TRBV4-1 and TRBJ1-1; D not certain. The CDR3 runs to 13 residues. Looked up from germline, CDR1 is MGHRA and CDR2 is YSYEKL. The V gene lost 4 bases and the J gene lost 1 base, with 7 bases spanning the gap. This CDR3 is CASSPRENTEAFF. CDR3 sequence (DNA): TGCGCCAGCAGCCCCCGGGAGAACACTGAAGCTTTCTTT.

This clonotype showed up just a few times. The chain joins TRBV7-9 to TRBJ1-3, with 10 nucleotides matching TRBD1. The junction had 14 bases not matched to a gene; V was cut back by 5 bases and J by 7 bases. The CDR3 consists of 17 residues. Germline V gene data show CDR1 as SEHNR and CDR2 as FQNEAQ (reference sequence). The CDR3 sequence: CASSISPGTGERNTIYF. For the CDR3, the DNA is TGTGCCAGCAGCATTTCACCCGGGACAGGGGAAAGGAACACCATATATTTT.

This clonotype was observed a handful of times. In DNA form, the CDR3 reads TGTGCCAGCATAGGCTCGCGGCAAGAGACCCAGTACTTC. It translates to CASIGSRQETQYF. This sequence joins TRBV2 and TRBJ2-5, with D uncertain. Trimming stripped 7 bases from V and 2 bases from J, with 11 bases between. The CDR3 is made up of 13 amino acids. Germline V gene sequence: CDR1 SNHLY, CDR2 FYNNEI.

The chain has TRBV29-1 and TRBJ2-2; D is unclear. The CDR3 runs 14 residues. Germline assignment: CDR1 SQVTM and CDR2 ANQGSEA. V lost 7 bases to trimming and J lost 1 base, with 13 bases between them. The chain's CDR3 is CSGSIDVNTGELFF. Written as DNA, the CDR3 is TGCAGCGGCTCCATAGACGTGAACACCGGGGAGCTGTTTTTT.

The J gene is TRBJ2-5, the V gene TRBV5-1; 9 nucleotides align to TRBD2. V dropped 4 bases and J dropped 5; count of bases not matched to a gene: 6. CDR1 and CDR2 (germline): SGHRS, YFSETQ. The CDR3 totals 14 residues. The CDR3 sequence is CASSTRLAVETQYF. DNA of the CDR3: TGCGCCAGCAGCACTCGACTAGCGGTTGAGACCCAGTACTTC.

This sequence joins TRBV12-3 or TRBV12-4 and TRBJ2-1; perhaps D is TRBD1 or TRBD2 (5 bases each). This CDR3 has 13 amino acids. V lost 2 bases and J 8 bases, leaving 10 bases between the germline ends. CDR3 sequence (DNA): TGTGCCAGCAGTTTAAGAGGGGCCGATGAGCAGTTCTTC. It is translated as CASSLRGADEQFF.

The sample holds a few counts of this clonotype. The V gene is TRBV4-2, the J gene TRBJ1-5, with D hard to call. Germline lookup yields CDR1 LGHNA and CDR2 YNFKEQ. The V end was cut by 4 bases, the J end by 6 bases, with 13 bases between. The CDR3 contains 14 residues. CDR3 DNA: TGTGCCAGCAGCCCCCGCCTGGGGTTTCAGCCCCAGCATTTT. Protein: CASSPRLGFQPQHF.

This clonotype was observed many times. This CDR3 is CASSRLGDTQYF. The CDR3 DNA reads TGTGCCAGCAGCCGCCTGGGAGATACGCAGTATTTT. The rearrangement joins TRBV14 to TRBJ2-3; D remains ambiguous. Trimming stripped 4 bases from V and 5 bases from J, with 7 bases between. Germline CDR1 reads SGHDN; CDR2 reads FVKESK. The CDR3 spans 12 residues.

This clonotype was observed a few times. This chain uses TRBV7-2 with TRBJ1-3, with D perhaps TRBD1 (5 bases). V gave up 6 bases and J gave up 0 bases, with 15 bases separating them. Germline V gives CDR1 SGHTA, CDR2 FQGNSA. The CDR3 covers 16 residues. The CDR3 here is CASRPDSRLSGNTIYF. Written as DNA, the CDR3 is TGTGCCAGCAGACCTGACAGCCGGCTCTCTGGAAACACCATATATTTT. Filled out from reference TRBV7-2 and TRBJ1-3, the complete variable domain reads GAGVSQSPSNKVTEKGKDVELRCDPISGHTALYWYRQSLGQGLEFLIYFQGNSAPDKSGLPSDRFSAERTGGSVSTLTIQRTQQEDSAVYLCASRPDSRLSGNTIYFGEGSWLTVV.

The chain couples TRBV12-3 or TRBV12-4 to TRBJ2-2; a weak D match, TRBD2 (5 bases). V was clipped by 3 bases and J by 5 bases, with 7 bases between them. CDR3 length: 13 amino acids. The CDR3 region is CASSLGETGELFF. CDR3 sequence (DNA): TGTGCCAGCAGTTTGGGAGAGACCGGGGAGCTGTTTTTT.

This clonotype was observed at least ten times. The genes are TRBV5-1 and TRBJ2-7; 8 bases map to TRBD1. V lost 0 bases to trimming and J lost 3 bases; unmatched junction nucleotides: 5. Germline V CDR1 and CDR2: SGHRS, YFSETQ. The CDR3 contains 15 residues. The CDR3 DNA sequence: TGCGCCAGCAGCTTGGGTGGACAGGGCCACTACGAGCAGTACGTC. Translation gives CASSLGGQGHYEQYV.